This T cell receptor beta chain is drawn from a study of regulatory T cells in long-lasting Graves disease. Study outcomes and limitations: The study found TRBV28, TRBJ1-2 and TRBJ2-5 favored in persistent disease. No thyroid tissue was studied; the work used peripheral blood only.

Arm-PCR of CDR3 regions with iRepertoire HTBI primers generated TCR beta libraries. TCRdb reanalysed the multiplex PCR reads using MiXCR and keeps one entry per CDR3 protein. Of 550,000 to 700,000 distinct CDR3 sequences listed, roughly 15% are singletons. Documented time point: newly diagnosed GD, antithyroid drugs for less than 3 months. The authors made the TCR library using RNA they extracted from PBMCs. Staff drew roughly 9 milliliters of peripheral blood into EDTA tubes. In this sample, this clonotype turned up a few times. The target antigen is unknown. Unmatched junction bases numbered 10, after V lost 8 bases and J lost 3 bases. Germline V gene sequence: CDR1 MDHEN, CDR2 SYDVKM. CDR3 length: 15 amino acids. In addition, the sample was reused for a study of T cells in Graves' hyperthyroidism and ophthalmopathy.

The sample here was peripheral blood mononuclear cells (PBMCs), taken at new diagnosis, from a patient treated with antithyroid drugs. The source of this sequence is a young man with Graves disease. This chain joins TRBV28 and TRBJ2-1, with TRBD2 matching 7 bases. The CDR3 reads CASAGTSDVYNEQFF. The CDR3 DNA follows: TGTGCCAGCGCCGGAACTAGCGACGTCTACAATGAGCAGTTCTTC.